This TCR beta chain was recovered during a study of T cells expressing NK-cell markers. Study summary: Researchers got TCR beta repertoires out of sorted CD3+CD56+NKG2C+, CD3+CD56+NKG2C- and CD3+CD56-NKG2C+ T cells.

TCRdb re-called the 5' RACE reads, yielding one record per CDR3 amino acid sequence without DNA. This table lists some 140,000 distinct CDR3 sequences. Of note for this clonotype: What it binds is not known.

The CDR3 sequence is 14 residues long. CDR1 is DFQATT and CDR2 is SNEGSKA in the germline V gene (reference sequence). The study, taken as a whole, reports: In more than 5 donors, dominant CD3+CD56+NKG2C+ clones formed roughly 1.0-7.5% of CD8+ cells.

Sequences were obtained from blood T cells: a sorted CD56 or NKG2C T cell subset, CD4+ or CD8+ T cells, or bulk PBMC T cells (not recorded which). The TCR sequence derives from a woman between 50 and 59 years old in good health. The chain joins TRBV20-1 to TRBJ2-1; TCRdb lists TRBD2, though no DNA is available to test this call. CDR3 in amino acids: CSASPPSAHNEQFF.